These 7 T cell receptor beta chains were all obtained from the same sample, sequenced in a study of Ad26.COV2.S vaccination and SARS-CoV-2 variants. The data were produced by immunoSEQ multiplex PCR, yet TCRdb's version contains in-frame clones alone and is incomplete. This table has some 400,000 clones, around 91% appearing once. As for treatment: roughly 19 received Ad26.COV2.S at low or high dose, single or two shots; about 5 received placebo; per-sample allocation not given. The samples were gathered on day 63 after the first injection of vaccine or placebo. Sequences were derived from peripheral blood, sampled in a trial of Ad26.COV2.S vaccine versus placebo. Receptor source: a person aged 18-65 years who received the Ad26.COV2.S COVID-19 vaccine or a placebo.

The gene calls are TRBV3-1 (or the pseudogene TRBV3-2) and TRBJ2-2; no reliable D call. The germline gives CDR1 LGHDT, CDR2 YNNKEL (reference sequence). The V gene lost 0 bases and the J gene lost 0 bases, with 8 bases spanning the gap. The CDR3 covers 16 residues. Here the CDR3 DNA reads TGTGCCAGCAGCCAAGACTGGGTCTCGAACACCGGGGAGCTGTTTTTT. Translated, it gives CASSQDWVSNTGELFF.

V usage is TRBV3-1 (or the pseudogene TRBV3-2) and J usage is TRBJ1-4; the D gene is possibly TRBD1 (5 bases). The CDR3 consists of 17 residues. The germline CDR1 and CDR2 sequences are LGHDT and YNNKEL (reference sequence). V dropped 2 bases and J dropped 0 bases, with 13 bases sitting between them. The CDR3 loop reads CASSQRPGRTTNEKLFF. DNA for the CDR3: TGTGCCAGCAGCCAACGACCGGGACGCACAACTAATGAAAAACTGTTTTTT.

This chain uses TRBV6-5 with TRBJ1-1; no reliable D call. The CDR3 is 12 amino acids. V lost 4 bases to trimming and J lost 8 bases, with 11 bases between them. CDR1 and CDR2 (germline): MNHEY, SVGAGI. CDR3 protein: CASSSVGEEAFF. The DNA of the CDR3 is TGTGCCAGCAGTTCGGTTGGGGAGGAAGCTTTCTTT.

This clone has a handful of counts. The chain recombines TRBV19 with TRBJ2-7; D is possibly TRBD2 (6 bases). V lost 1 base and J lost 2, with 12 bases in between. This CDR3 has 15 residues. Per the germline V gene, CDR1 is LNHDA and CDR2 is SQIVND (reference sequence). The CDR3 loop is CASSIVGGETYEQYF. The CDR3, as DNA: TGTGCCAGTAGTATAGTTGGCGGGGAAACCTACGAGCAGTACTTC.

The CDR3 DNA sequence: TGTGCCAGCAGTTACTCGACAGGGAACGAGCAGTACTTC. Its protein is CASSYSTGNEQYF. The chain uses TRBV6-5 and TRBJ2-7; 7 positions match TRBD1. This CDR3 spans 13 amino acids. The junction had 1 base not matched to a gene; V was cut back by 0 bases and J by 5 bases. CDR1 is MNHEY, CDR2 SVGAGI, per germline.

The chain links TRBV6-5 to TRBJ2-2; D unresolved. CDR3 length: 13 residues. Germline loops: CDR1 MNHEY, CDR2 SVGAGI. The V and J ends lost 4 bases and 5 bases respectively, with 8 bases between them. The CDR3 sequence is CASSSRPTGELFF. CDR3 sequence (DNA): TGTGCCAGCAGTTCCCGACCAACCGGGGAGCTGTTTTTT.

This rearrangement joins TRBV29-1 to TRBJ2-1; D is uncertain. There are 12 residues in the CDR3. Germline values: CDR1 SQVTM, CDR2 ANQGSEA. V was clipped by 3 bases and J by 8 bases, with 11 bases between them. The CDR3 DNA reads as TGCAGCGTTGATATGGCTAATCATGAGCAGTTCTTC. It translates to CSVDMANHEQFF.